What follows are 11 T cell receptor beta chains derived from one specimen sequenced in a study of T-cell reconstitution after alpha-beta-depleted transplantation in children. As it was prepared, the TCRbeta library received unique molecular identifiers. TCRdb itself ran the PCR reads through MiXCR, one entry per CDR3 protein. The sample gives around 76,000 distinct CDR3 sequences, 15% to 20% of which show up once; 45% to 55% is in the top ten. The sample was PBMCs, mostly from graft donor cells, taken 360 days after TCRalphabeta/CD19-depleted stem cell transplant. These TCRs come from a male patient between 2 and 15 years old who had a stem cell transplant for acute lymphoblastic leukemia, so the T cells may come from the graft donor.

This CDR3 is CASSVWGREGYNEQFF. In DNA, the CDR3 is TGTGCCAGCAGTGTTTGGGGGCGGGAGGGTTACAATGAGCAGTTCTTC. The rearrangement uses TRBV28 and TRBJ2-1; 9 positions match TRBD2. The V segment lost 5 bases and the J segment 4 bases; nucleotides outside the gene matches: 9. CDR1 and CDR2 (germline): MDHEN, SYDVKM. The CDR3 has 16 residues.

The V and J genes are TRBV3-1 and TRBJ1-2, with D hard to call. Trimming removed 4 bases at V and 1 base at J, with 19 bases between. Germline CDR1 LGHDT, CDR2 YNNKEL (reference sequence). This CDR3 comprises 17 residues. The CDR3 is CASSPRSYRFLNYGYTF. The CDR3 DNA reads TGTGCCAGCAGCCCTCGGTCCTACCGCTTCCTTAACTATGGCTACACCTTC.

This clonotype was counted a few times. The gene calls are TRBV12-5 and TRBJ2-3; D is undetermined. The CDR3 runs to 14 residues. Germline CDR1 and CDR2: LGHNT and FRNRAP. The germline V and J ends were trimmed by 1 base and 8 bases, with 13 bases remaining between them. The CDR3 DNA sequence: TGTGCTAGTGGTTTGGCCCAAAGTTGGGGTACGCAGTATTTT. Encoded protein: CASGLAQSWGTQYF. Looking up the rest from reference TRBV12-5 and TRBJ2-3 gives the full variable domain: DARVTQTPRHKVTEMGQEVTMRCQPILGHNTVFWYRQTMMQGLELLAYFRNRAPLDDSGMPKDRFSAEMPDATLATLKIQPSEPRDSAVYFCASGLAQSWGTQYFGPGTRLTVL.

Ten or more counts support this clonotype. The rearrangement links TRBV9 to TRBJ1-1, with D unresolved. CDR1 SGDLS and CDR2 YYNGEE come from the germline V gene. The V end lost 0 bases, the J end lost 1 base, and 4 bases lay between the germline ends. The CDR3 length is 13 residues. The CDR3 sequence is CASSVVPNTEAFF. The CDR3 DNA reads TGTGCCAGCAGCGTAGTGCCGAACACTGAAGCTTTCTTT.

The chain uses TRBV6-1 and TRBJ2-5; 12 positions match TRBD1. Per the germline V gene, CDR1 is MNHNS and CDR2 is SASEGT. With V trimmed by 4 bases and J by 6 bases, 9 bases remained unmatched. This CDR3 region has 16 residues. CDR3 amino acids: CASSAIGTGGKKTQYF. CDR3 bases: TGTGCCAGCAGTGCAATAGGGACAGGGGGCAAGAAGACCCAGTACTTC.

This clonotype was seen many times. This chain joins TRBV30 and TRBJ2-1; possible D gene TRBD2, 5 bases. The V end was cut by 3 bases, the J end by 2 bases, with 8 bases between. The CDR3 covers 13 residues. The germline CDR1 and CDR2 sequences are GTSNPN and SVGIG (reference sequence). CDR3 DNA sequence: TGTGCCTGGAGGGGGAGTCCCTACAATGAGCAGTTCTTC. Amino acids: CAWRGSPYNEQFF.

This clonotype was recorded a few times. The chain couples TRBV12-3 or TRBV12-4 to TRBJ1-2; D might be TRBD1 (6 bases). The CDR3 contains 15 residues. V was clipped by 6 bases and J by 3 bases, with 17 bases between them. The CDR3 DNA follows: TGTGCCAGCAGACAGGGCAGGGGCGCATACTATGGCTACACCTTC. This translates into CASRQGRGAYYGYTF.

This clonotype came up many times. J is TRBJ2-1 and V is TRBV25-1; D tentatively reads TRBD1 or TRBD2 (5 bases each). The germline V gene encodes CDR1 MGHDK and CDR2 SYGVNS. V lost 2 bases, J lost 2 bases, and 13 bases lay in between. The CDR3 length is 16 residues. CDR3 sequence (DNA): TGTGCCAGCAGTGAAGCCGGGGCTACCCCCTACAATGAGCAGTTCTTC. Amino acids: CASSEAGATPYNEQFF. The whole variable domain, filled in from reference TRBV25-1 and TRBJ2-1, reads EADIYQTPRYLVIGTGKKITLECSQTMGHDKMYWYQQDPGMELHLIHYSYGVNSTEKGDLSSESTVSRIRTEHFPLTLESARPSHTSQYLCASSEAGATPYNEQFFGPGTRLTVL.

The V call is TRBV18, the J call TRBJ2-2, with 8 bases identical to TRBD1. The CDR3 length is 13 residues. The J segment lost 4 bases and the V segment lost 8 bases, leaving 3 bases of the junction unmatched. The germline gives CDR1 KGHSH, CDR2 LQKENI. CDR3 DNA: TGTGCCAGCGACAGGGGTGGCACCGGGGAGCTGTTTTTT. Translation: CASDRGGTGELFF.

This clonotype was detected only a few times. This rearrangement joins TRBV9 to TRBJ2-2; TRBD2 is a possible D gene (6 bases). Germline lookup yields CDR1 SGDLS and CDR2 YYNGEE. The CDR3 is 18 amino acids. V was trimmed by 1 base and J by 5 bases, leaving 21 bases between them. Here the CDR3 DNA reads TGTGCCAGCAGCGTATCCCCCCGGGACTTAGAAAGGACCGGGGAGCTGTTTTTT. Its translation: CASSVSPRDLERTGELFF.

The chain's CDR3 is CASNFIPGTTSGANVLTF. The CDR3 DNA follows: TGTGCCAGCAATTTTATTCCAGGTACCACCTCTGGGGCCAACGTCCTGACTTTC. The rearrangement uses TRBV27 and TRBJ2-6; no definite D call. Deletions cut 7 bases from V and 0 bases from J, with 19 bases between. Germline V gives CDR1 MNHEY, CDR2 SMNVEV (reference sequence). The CDR3 extends over 18 amino acids.